Below are 15 T cell receptor beta chains sequenced from a single sample in a study of Ad26.COV2.S vaccination and SARS-CoV-2 variants. TCRdb keeps only in-frame clones here, not all; method: immunoSEQ multiplex PCR. The sample yields about 350,000 clones, around 83% seen once. Indicated treatment: 15 to 20 received Ad26.COV2.S at low or high dose, single or two shots; 5 received placebo; per-sample allocation not given. Samples came from day 63 after the first vaccine or placebo injection. This specimen was peripheral blood, taken in a trial of Ad26.COV2.S vaccine versus placebo. All receptors come from a person aged 18-65 years who received the Ad26.COV2.S COVID-19 vaccine or a placebo.

The chain uses TRBV3-1 (or the pseudogene TRBV3-2) and TRBJ1-6; D is unclear. CDR1 is LGHDT and CDR2 is YNNKEL in the germline V gene (reference sequence). The CDR3 is 20 amino acids. The V and J ends lost 0 bases and 1 base respectively, with 19 bases between them. CDR3 nucleotide sequence: TGTGCCAGCAGCCAAGAGGGAAGGTGGAGGCCCCCTTCCTATAATTCACCCCTCCACTTT. It is translated as CASSQEGRWRPPSYNSPLHF.

The chain employs TRBV5-1 and TRBJ2-5; 7 nucleotides match TRBD2. V dropped 4 bases and J dropped 3; count of bases not matched to a gene: 6. Germline CDR1 and CDR2: SGHRS and YFSETQ. The CDR3 is 14 amino acids. The CDR3 sequence is CASSGGGGEETQYF. CDR3 sequence (DNA): TGCGCCAGCAGCGGCGGGGGAGGAGAAGAGACCCAGTACTTC.

V usage is TRBV7-2 and J usage is TRBJ2-3; D call uncertain. V was clipped by 5 bases and J by 2 bases, with 5 bases between them. The CDR3 sequence is 12 residues long. Germline V gives CDR1 SGHTA, CDR2 FQGNSA. The CDR3 reads CASSANTDTQYF. The CDR3 DNA sequence: TGTGCCAGCAGCGCCAACACAGATACGCAGTATTTT. Supplemented by reference TRBV7-2 and TRBJ2-3, the full variable domain reads GAGVSQSPSNKVTEKGKDVELRCDPISGHTALYWYRQSLGQGLEFLIYFQGNSAPDKSGLPSDRFSAERTGGSVSTLTIQRTQQEDSAVYLCASSANTDTQYFGPGTRLTVL.

The rearrangement uses TRBV7-8 and TRBJ1-2; 8 positions match TRBD1. CDR3 length: 15 amino acids. With 4 bases clipped from V and 1 base from J, the junction kept 5 bases outside the gene matches. CDR1 SGHVS and CDR2 FQNEAQ come from the germline V gene. The CDR3 spells CASSSRDRSNYGYTF. CDR3 sequence (DNA): TGTGCCAGCAGCTCCCGGGACAGGAGTAACTATGGCTACACCTTC.

CDR3 nucleotide sequence: TGTGCCAGCAGCGTAGCCGGGACAGGGTCCTACGAGCAGTACTTC. Encoded protein: CASSVAGTGSYEQYF. The chain is built from TRBV9 and TRBJ2-7; 9 nucleotides line up with TRBD1. The length of the CDR3 is 15 residues. Germline-derived CDR1 and CDR2 are SGDLS and YYNGEE. V lost 0 bases to trimming and J lost 1 base; unmatched junction nucleotides: 2.

This clone was seen just once. The rearrangement uses TRBV3-1 (or the pseudogene TRBV3-2) and TRBJ1-1; D may be TRBD1 (5 bases). This CDR3 region has 14 residues. Germline-derived CDR1 and CDR2 are LGHDT and YNNKEL (reference sequence). V gave up 0 bases and J gave up 4 bases, with 9 bases separating them. CDR3 bases: TGTGCCAGCAGCCAAGATGCCGGGGGCACTGAAGCTTTCTTT. This translates into CASSQDAGGTEAFF.

The V gene is TRBV4-1, the J gene TRBJ2-5, with 10 bases lining up with TRBD1. After removal of 3 bases from V and 5 bases from J, the junction contained 3 bases not matched to a gene. From germline, CDR1 is MGHRA and CDR2 YSYEKL. The CDR3 length is 14 residues. CDR3 in DNA: TGCGCCAGCAGCCAGACAGGGGGCTGGGAGACCCAGTACTTC. Translated, it gives CASSQTGGWETQYF.

The CDR3 sequence: CASAGRGGAGYEQYF. For the CDR3, the DNA is TGCGCCAGCGCCGGACGTGGGGGGGCTGGTTACGAGCAGTACTTC. The rearrangement links TRBV5-1 to TRBJ2-7; maybe TRBD2 (7 bases). V gave up 7 bases and J gave up 4 bases, with 21 bases separating them. The CDR3 extends over 15 amino acids. Germline lookup yields CDR1 SGHRS and CDR2 YFSETQ.

This chain connects TRBV27 to TRBJ1-1; 9 nucleotides align to TRBD1. V lost 4 bases, J lost 2 bases, and 5 bases stayed unmatched. This CDR3 contains 15 residues. Germline-derived CDR1 and CDR2 are MNHEY and SMNVEV (reference sequence). CDR3 nucleotide sequence: TGTGCCAGCAGTTCCGGGACAGGGTTTAACACTGAAGCTTTCTTT. This translates into CASSSGTGFNTEAFF.

This clone was observed a single time. The chain has TRBV11-3 and TRBJ2-2; D might be TRBD1 or TRBD2, each matching 5 bases. The CDR3 contains 15 residues. In germline, CDR1 is SGHNT, CDR2 YENEEA. The germline V and J ends were trimmed by 0 bases and 7 bases, with 12 bases remaining between them. The CDR3 bases are TGTGCCAGCAGCTTAGAAGGGACCATAGGCGGGGAGCTGTTTTTT. Its protein is CASSLEGTIGGELFF.

The chain recombines TRBV6-6 with TRBJ1-5, with TRBD1 as a possible D gene (5 bases). This CDR3 has 14 residues. The V end lost 2 bases, the J end lost 5 bases, and 10 bases lay between the germline ends. Germline V gene data show CDR1 as MNHNY and CDR2 as SVGAGI (reference sequence). The CDR3 protein is CASSYEQEHQPQHF. As DNA, the CDR3 is TGTGCCAGCAGTTACGAACAGGAACATCAGCCCCAGCATTTT.

The gene calls are TRBV12-3 or TRBV12-4 and TRBJ2-5, with a tentative D call TRBD2 (6 bases). V lost 8 bases, J lost 5 bases, and 12 bases lay in between. The CDR3 is 12 residues long. The CDR3 loop reads CASEGLGETQYF. In nucleotides, the CDR3 is TGTGCCAGCGAGGGACTTGGGGAGACCCAGTACTTC.

The CDR3 DNA reads TGTGCCATCAGGGGGTCTAGGGAGGGCGATGAAAAACTGTTTTTT. Residues: CAIRGSREGDEKLFF. The gene calls are TRBV10-3 and TRBJ1-4; D ambiguous. V was cut by 6 bases and J by 6 bases, with 17 bases left in between. Germline loops: CDR1 ENHRY, CDR2 SYGVKD. This CDR3 is 15 amino acids long.

V is TRBV2 and J is TRBJ1-2; no firm D call. The CDR3 length is 15 residues. The V end was cut by 2 bases, the J end by 0 bases, with 10 bases between. The germline V gene encodes CDR1 SNHLY and CDR2 FYNNEI. CDR3 coding DNA: TGTGCCAGCAGTGAAAACGGAGTAGCTAACTATGGCTACACCTTC. This codes for CASSENGVANYGYTF.

The rearrangement joins TRBV7-8 to TRBJ2-1; TRBD2 agrees at 7 bases. This CDR3 is 15 amino acids long. With 1 base clipped from V and 3 bases from J, the junction kept 3 bases outside the gene matches. Germline V lookup: CDR1 SGHVS, CDR2 FQNEAQ. The CDR3 region has the DNA TGTGCCAGCAGCTTAGTGCTAGCGGACTACAATGAGCAGTTCTTC. It translates to CASSLVLADYNEQFF.